The 6 T cell receptor beta chains reported below all come from one sample, sequenced in a study of Graves' ophthalmopathy and Graves' hyperthyroidism. RNA transcripts served as template for amplifying TCR beta CDR3 sequences. HTBI primers were used in a first-round RT-PCR, which preceded a second-round multiplex PCR. TCRdb reprocessed the multiplex PCR reads via MiXCR and lists one record per CDR3 protein. Here the sample spans around 1,000,000 distinct CDR3 sequences, roughly two fifths being singletons. Sequencing was done on a sample of peripheral blood or thyroid tissue (not recorded which). These receptors came from an adult man with Graves' hyperthyroidism.

This clonotype was seen many times. The genes are TRBV10-2 and TRBJ1-4; D not certain. Germline lookup yields CDR1 WSHSY and CDR2 SAAADI. The length of the CDR3 is 16 residues. V lost 1 base and J lost 8, with 17 bases in between. This CDR3 reads CASSEFDAAEREKLFF. For the CDR3, the DNA is TGCGCCAGCAGTGAGTTTGACGCCGCGGAGAGGGAAAAACTGTTTTTT.

This clonotype has a count of ten or more. This chain uses TRBV6-2 or TRBV6-3 with TRBJ2-5; the match to TRBD2 covers 8 bases. Germline CDR1 MNHEY, CDR2 SVGEGT. The CDR3 sequence is 16 residues long. The ends lost 1 base at V and 1 base at J; junction bases unmatched: 5. CDR3: CASSYYPGLVQETQYF. As DNA, the CDR3 is TGTGCCAGCAGTTACTACCCGGGACTAGTCCAAGAGACCCAGTACTTC.

The chain has TRBV9 and TRBJ2-3, with 7 bases aligning to TRBD2. V was clipped by 0 bases and J by 5 bases; unmatched bases: 12. This CDR3 spans 17 amino acids. Germline V CDR1 and CDR2: SGDLS, YYNGEE. The CDR3 spells CASSVAIGGRAGDTQYF. The DNA for the CDR3 is TGTGCCAGCAGCGTAGCTATCGGTGGGAGGGCCGGAGATACGCAGTATTTT.

The chain links TRBV7-8 to TRBJ1-2; TRBD1 might be the D (6 bases). The CDR3 has 14 amino acids. The V gene lost 6 bases and the J gene lost 2 bases, with 13 bases spanning the gap. Germline CDR1 SGHVS, CDR2 FQNEAQ. The CDR3 loop reads CASSLQGKNYGYTF. CDR3 bases: TGTGCCAGCAGTCTCCAGGGGAAGAACTATGGCTACACCTTC. The full variable domain, with the rest looked up from reference TRBV7-8 and TRBJ1-2, is GAGVSQSPRYKVAKRGQDVALRCDPISGHVSLFWYQQALGQGPEFLTYFQNEAQLDKSGLPSDRFFAERPEGSVSTLKIQRTQQEDSAVYLCASSLQGKNYGYTFGSGTRLTVV.

This sequence joins TRBV28 and TRBJ2-6; the D gene is possibly TRBD1 (6 bases). CDR3 length: 15 amino acids. The germline CDR1 and CDR2 sequences are MDHEN and SYDVKM. V lost 6 bases, J lost 4 bases, and 13 bases lay in between. The CDR3 sequence is CASRQQGRGANVLTF. CDR3 DNA sequence: TGTGCCAGCAGACAACAGGGAAGGGGGGCCAACGTCCTGACTTTC.

V and J are TRBV19 and TRBJ2-7; TRBD1 matches 10 bases. This CDR3 spans 15 amino acids. With 4 bases clipped from V and 3 bases from J, the junction kept 6 bases outside the gene matches. Germline lookup yields CDR1 LNHDA and CDR2 SQIVND (reference sequence). The CDR3 loop reads CASSTGWTGGYEQYF. In DNA form, the CDR3 reads TGTGCCAGTAGTACCGGTTGGACAGGGGGCTACGAGCAGTACTTC. Drawing the rest from reference TRBV19 and TRBJ2-7, the complete variable domain is DGGITQSPKYLFRKEGQNVTLSCEQNLNHDAMYWYRQDPGQGLRLIYYSQIVNDFQKGDIAEGYSVSREKKESFPLTVTSAQKNPTAFYLCASSTGWTGGYEQYFGPGTRLTVT.